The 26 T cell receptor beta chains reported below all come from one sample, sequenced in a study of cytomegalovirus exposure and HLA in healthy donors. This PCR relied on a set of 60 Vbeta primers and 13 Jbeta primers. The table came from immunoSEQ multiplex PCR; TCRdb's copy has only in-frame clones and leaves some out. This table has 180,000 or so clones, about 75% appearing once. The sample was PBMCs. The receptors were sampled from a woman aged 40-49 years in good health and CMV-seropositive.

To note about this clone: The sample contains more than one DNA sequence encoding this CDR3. This CDR3 reads CASSYSNRGPYNEQFF. CDR3 DNA sequence: TGTGCCAGCAGTTACTCGAATAGGGGTCCCTACAATGAGCAGTTCTTC. J is TRBJ2-1 and V is TRBV6-5, with D tentatively TRBD1 (5 bases). CDR3 size: 16 residues. Germline V gene sequence: CDR1 MNHEY, CDR2 SVGAGI. V gave up 0 bases and J gave up 2 bases, with 11 bases separating them.

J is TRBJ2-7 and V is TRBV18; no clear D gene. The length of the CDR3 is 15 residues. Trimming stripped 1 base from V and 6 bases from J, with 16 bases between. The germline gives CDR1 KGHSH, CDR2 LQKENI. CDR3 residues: CASSPQFGGAGEQYF. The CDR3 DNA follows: TGTGCCAGCTCACCACAATTCGGCGGAGCCGGCGAGCAGTACTTC.

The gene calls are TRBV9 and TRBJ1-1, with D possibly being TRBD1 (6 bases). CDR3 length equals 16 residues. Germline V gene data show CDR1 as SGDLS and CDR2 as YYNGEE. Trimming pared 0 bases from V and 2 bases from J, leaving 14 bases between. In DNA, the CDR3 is TGTGCCAGCAGCGTAGGTAACAGGGATCACAACACTGAAGCTTTCTTT. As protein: CASSVGNRDHNTEAFF. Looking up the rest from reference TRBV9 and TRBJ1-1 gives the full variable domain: DSGVTQTPKHLITATGQRVTLRCSPRSGDLSVYWYQQSLDQGLQFLIQYYNGEERAKGNILERFSAQQFPDLHSELNLSSLELGDSALYFCASSVGNRDHNTEAFFGQGTRLTVV.

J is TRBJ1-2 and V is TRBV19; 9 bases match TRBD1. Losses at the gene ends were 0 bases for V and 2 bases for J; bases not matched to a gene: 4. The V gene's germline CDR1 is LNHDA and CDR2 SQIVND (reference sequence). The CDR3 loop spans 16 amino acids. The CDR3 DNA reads TGTGCCAGTAGTATAGATCGGACAGGGGAAAACTATGGCTACACCTTC. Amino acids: CASSIDRTGENYGYTF.

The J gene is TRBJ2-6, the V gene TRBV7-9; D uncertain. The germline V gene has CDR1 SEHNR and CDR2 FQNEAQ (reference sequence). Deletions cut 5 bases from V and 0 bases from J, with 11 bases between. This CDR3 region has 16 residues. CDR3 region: CASSPPRVSGANVLTF. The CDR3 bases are TGTGCCAGCAGCCCCCCGCGCGTCTCTGGGGCCAACGTCCTGACTTTC.

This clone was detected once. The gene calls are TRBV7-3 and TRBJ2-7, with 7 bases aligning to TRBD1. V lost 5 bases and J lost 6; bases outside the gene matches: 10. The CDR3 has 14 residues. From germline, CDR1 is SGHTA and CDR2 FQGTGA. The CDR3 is CASSPTGAVGEQYF. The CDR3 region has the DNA TGTGCCAGCAGCCCCACAGGGGCGGTAGGCGAGCAGTACTTC.

CDR3 DNA: TGTGCCAGCAGTTACCAGATCTCTGGGGCCAACGTCCTGACTTTC. Translating gives CASSYQISGANVLTF. The gene calls are TRBV6-5 and TRBJ2-6; D gene uncertain. The CDR3 has 15 residues. V was shortened by 2 bases and J by 0 bases, with 5 bases between the two germline ends. CDR1 and CDR2 from the germline V gene are MNHEY and SVGAGI.

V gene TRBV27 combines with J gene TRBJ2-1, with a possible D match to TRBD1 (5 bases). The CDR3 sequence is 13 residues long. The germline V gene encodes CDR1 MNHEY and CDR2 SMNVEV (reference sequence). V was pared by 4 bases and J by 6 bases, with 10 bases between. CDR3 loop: CASSSSTGNEQFF. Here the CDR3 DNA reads TGTGCCAGCAGTTCCAGTACAGGCAATGAGCAGTTCTTC.

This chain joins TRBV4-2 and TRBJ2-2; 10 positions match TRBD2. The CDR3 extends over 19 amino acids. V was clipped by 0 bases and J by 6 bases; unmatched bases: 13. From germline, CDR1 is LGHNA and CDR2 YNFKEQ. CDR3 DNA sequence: TGTGCCAGCAGCCAAGATCGGATAGCGGGAGGCCAGGAGGCCGGGGAGCTGTTTTTT. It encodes CASSQDRIAGGQEAGELFF.

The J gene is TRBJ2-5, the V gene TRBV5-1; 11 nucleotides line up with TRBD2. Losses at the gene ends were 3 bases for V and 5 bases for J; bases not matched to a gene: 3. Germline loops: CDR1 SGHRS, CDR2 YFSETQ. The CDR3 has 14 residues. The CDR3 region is CASSSVAGGETQYF. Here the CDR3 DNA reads TGCGCCAGCAGCTCCGTAGCGGGAGGGGAGACCCAGTACTTC.

CDR3 bases: TGTGCCAGCAGACTAATGATGGGGGGAGATACGCAGTATTTT. It yields the protein CASRLMMGGDTQYF. The chain links TRBV6-1 to TRBJ2-3; D possibly corresponds to TRBD2 (6 bases). Germline CDR1 MNHNS, CDR2 SASEGT. This CDR3 region has 14 residues. V was shortened by 6 bases and J by 5 bases, with 15 bases between the two germline ends.

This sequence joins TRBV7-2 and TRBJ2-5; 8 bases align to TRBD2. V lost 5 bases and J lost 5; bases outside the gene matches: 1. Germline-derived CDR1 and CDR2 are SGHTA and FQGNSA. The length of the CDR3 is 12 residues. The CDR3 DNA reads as TGTGCCAGCAGCCGGGGGGGGGAGACCCAGTACTTC. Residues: CASSRGGETQYF.

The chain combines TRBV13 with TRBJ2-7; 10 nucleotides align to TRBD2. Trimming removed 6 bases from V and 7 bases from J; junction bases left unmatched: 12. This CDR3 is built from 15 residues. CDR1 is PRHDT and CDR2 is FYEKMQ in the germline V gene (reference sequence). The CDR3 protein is CASRPLKREGPEQYF. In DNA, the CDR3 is TGTGCCAGCAGGCCCCTGAAGCGGGAGGGCCCAGAGCAGTACTTC.

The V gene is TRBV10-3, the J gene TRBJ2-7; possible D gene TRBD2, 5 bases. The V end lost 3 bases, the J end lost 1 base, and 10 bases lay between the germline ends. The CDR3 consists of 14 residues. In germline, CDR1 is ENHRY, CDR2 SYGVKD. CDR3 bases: TGTGCCATCAGTGAAGCGGCAGGTTCCTACGAGCAGTACTTC. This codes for CAISEAAGSYEQYF.

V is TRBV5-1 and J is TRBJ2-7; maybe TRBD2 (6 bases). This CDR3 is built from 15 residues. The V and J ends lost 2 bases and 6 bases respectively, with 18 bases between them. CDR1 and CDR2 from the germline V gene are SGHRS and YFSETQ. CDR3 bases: TGCGCCAGCAGCTTAGAGGTCGGAGGGGTTATCGAGCAGTACTTC. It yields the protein CASSLEVGGVIEQYF.

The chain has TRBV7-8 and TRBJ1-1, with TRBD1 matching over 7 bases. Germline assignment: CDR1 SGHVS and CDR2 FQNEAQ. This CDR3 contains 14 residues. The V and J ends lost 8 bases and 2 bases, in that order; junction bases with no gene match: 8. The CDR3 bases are TGTGCCAGCCGGAAAGGGACAGCTAACACTGAAGCTTTCTTT. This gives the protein CASRKGTANTEAFF.

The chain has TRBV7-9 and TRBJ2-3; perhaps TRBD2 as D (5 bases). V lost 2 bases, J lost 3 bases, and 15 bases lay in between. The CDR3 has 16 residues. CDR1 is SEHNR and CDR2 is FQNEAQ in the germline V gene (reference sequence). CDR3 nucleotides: TGTGCCAGCAGCTTATACGGGCGGGTGGGGACAGATACGCAGTATTTT. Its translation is CASSLYGRVGTDTQYF. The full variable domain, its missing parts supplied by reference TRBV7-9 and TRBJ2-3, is DTGVSQNPRHKITKRGQNVTFRCDPISEHNRLYWYRQTLGQGPEFLTYFQNEAQLEKSRLLSDRFSAERPKGSFSTLEIQRTEQGDSAMYLCASSLYGRVGTDTQYFGPGTRLTVL.

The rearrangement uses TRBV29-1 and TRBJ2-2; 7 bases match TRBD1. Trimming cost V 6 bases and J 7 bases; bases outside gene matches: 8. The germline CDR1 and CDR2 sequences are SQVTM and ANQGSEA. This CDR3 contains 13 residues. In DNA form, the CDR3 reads TGCAGCGTGGGGCGGACAGGCGACGGGGAGCTGTTTTTT. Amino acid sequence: CSVGRTGDGELFF.

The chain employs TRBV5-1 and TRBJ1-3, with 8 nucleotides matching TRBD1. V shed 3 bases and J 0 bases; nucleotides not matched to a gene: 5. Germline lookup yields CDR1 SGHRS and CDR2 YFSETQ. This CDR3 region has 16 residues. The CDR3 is CASSSIQGGSGNTIYF. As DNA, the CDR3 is TGCGCCAGCAGCTCTATACAGGGGGGCTCTGGAAACACCATATATTTT.

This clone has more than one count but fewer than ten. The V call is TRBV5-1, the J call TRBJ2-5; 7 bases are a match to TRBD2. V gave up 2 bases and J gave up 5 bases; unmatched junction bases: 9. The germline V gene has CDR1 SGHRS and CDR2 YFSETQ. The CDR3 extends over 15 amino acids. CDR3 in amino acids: CASSLPGGGEETQYF. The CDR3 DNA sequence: TGCGCCAGCAGCTTACCAGGTGGGGGGGAGGAGACCCAGTACTTC. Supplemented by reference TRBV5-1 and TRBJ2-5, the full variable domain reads KAGVTQTPRYLIKTRGQQVTLSCSPISGHRSVSWYQQTPGQGLQFLFEYFSETQRNKGNFPGRFSGRQFSNSRSEMNVSTLELGDSALYLCASSLPGGGEETQYFGPGTRLLVL.

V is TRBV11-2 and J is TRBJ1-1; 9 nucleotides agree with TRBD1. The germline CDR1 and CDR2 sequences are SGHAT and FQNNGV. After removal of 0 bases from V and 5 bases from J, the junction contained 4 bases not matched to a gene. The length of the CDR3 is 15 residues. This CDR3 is CASSLDGTGYTEAFF. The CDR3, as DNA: TGTGCCAGCAGCTTAGATGGGACAGGGTATACTGAAGCTTTCTTT.

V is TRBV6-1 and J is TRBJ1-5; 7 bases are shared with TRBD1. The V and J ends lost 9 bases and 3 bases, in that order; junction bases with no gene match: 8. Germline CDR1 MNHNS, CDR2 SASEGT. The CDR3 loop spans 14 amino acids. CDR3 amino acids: CASGDSLSNQPQHF. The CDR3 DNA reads TGTGCCAGTGGGGACAGCCTATCCAATCAGCCCCAGCATTTT.

CDR3 region: CASSFTGLIHEQYF. The CDR3 nucleotides are TGTGCCAGCAGTTTTACAGGGTTGATTCACGAGCAGTACTTC. V is TRBV28 and J is TRBJ2-7; possible D gene TRBD1, 6 bases. The V end was cut by 3 bases, the J end by 5 bases, with 14 bases between. CDR3 size: 14 residues. Germline CDR1 and CDR2: MDHEN and SYDVKM.

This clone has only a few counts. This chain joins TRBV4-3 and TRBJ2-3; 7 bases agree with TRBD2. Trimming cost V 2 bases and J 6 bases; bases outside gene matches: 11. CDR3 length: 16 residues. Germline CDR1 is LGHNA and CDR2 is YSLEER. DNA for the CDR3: TGCGCCAGCAGCCAAAACCCTAGCGGAGGCCCGGATACGCAGTATTTT. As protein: CASSQNPSGGPDTQYF.

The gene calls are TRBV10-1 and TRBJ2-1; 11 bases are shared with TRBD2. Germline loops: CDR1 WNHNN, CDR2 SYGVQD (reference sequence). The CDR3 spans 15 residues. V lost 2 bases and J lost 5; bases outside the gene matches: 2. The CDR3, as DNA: TGCGCCAGCAGTGAGACTAGCGGGAGACACAATGAGCAGTTCTTC. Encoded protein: CASSETSGRHNEQFF.

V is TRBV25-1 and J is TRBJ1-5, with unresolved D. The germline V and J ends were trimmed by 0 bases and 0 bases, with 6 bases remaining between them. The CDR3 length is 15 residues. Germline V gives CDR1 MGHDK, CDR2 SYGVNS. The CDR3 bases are TGTGCCAGCAGTGAATACGGTGATAGCAATCAGCCCCAGCATTTT. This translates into CASSEYGDSNQPQHF.